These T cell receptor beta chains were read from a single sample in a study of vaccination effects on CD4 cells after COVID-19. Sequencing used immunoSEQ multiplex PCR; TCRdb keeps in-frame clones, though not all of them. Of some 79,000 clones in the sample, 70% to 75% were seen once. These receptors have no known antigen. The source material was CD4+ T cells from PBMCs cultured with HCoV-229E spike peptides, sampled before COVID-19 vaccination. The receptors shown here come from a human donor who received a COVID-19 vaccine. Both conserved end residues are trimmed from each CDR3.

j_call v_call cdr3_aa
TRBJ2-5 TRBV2 ASRQLQETQY
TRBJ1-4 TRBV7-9 ASSLIAFEKLF
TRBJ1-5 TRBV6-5 ASTSFGGSNQPQH
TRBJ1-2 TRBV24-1 ATSDSRWGYT
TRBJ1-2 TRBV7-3 ASSLTGRYGYT
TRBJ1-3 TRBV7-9 AGHSSGNTIY
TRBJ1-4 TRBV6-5 ASSRTGGEEKLF
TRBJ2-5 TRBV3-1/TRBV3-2 ASSQTWTQY
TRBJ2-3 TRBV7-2 ASSPTVGGADTQY
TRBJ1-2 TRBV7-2 ASSLTGNGYT
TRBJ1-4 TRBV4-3 ASSPEVMREKLF
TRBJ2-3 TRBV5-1 ASSLLRTGLADTQY
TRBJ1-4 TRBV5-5 ASSLGPTGGNEKLF
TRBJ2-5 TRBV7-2 ASSPGAGGDKTQY
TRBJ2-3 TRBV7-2 ASSFQRGRTQY
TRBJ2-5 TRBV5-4 ASSRQTSYETQY
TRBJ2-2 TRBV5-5 ASSLVGGREVGELF
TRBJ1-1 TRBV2 ASSPSGVWNTEAF
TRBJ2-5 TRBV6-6 ATCPRRSQETQY
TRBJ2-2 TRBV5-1 ASSHGTANTGELF
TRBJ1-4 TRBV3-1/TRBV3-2 ASSLSNSGEKLF
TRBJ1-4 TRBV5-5 ASSPDSNEKLF
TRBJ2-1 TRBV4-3 ASSQELAGGDNEQF
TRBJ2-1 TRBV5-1 ASSPIGATGYNEQF
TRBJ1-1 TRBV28 ASAPGGTGGRTEAF
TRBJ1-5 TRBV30 AWGGDSNQPQH
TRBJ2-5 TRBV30 AWSAGFSNRGLQETQY
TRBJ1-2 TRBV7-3 ASSPDKNYGYT
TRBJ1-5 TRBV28 ASRRSNQPQH
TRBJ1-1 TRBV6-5 ASSFQQGLGTEAF
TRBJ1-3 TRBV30 AWSPQGTLSGNTIY
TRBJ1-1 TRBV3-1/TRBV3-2 ASSREVGVGRNTEAF
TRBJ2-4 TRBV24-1 ATSKNGEAKNIQY
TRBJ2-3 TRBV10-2 ASRGQNTDTQY